This T cell receptor (beta chain) was observed in a study of blood T cell repertoires in COVID-19. About the study: Acute and convalescent COVID-19 specimens originated in the United States, Italy and Spain. PBMCs, B-cell-depleted T cells, or T cells were the source of the cDNA or gDNA that made up the material.

Original processing methods: Nucleated cell number was recorded as an estimate derived from reference gene primer amplification. Profiling relied on immunoSEQ multiplex PCR, and the TCRdb table lists in-frame clones only, not all of them. The V and J calls and clone size were taken over from that table, and D and trimming were inferred from the DNA. The sample records approximately 200,000 clones, about 81% being singletons. Enrolment of Seattle patients took place during active infection, and they were followed longitudinally. Trimming at V came to 2 bases and at J to 3 bases, leaving 0 bases not matched to a gene. Germline V lookup: CDR1 ENHRY, CDR2 SYGVKD. The CDR3 runs 15 residues.

The rearrangement links TRBV10-3 to TRBJ2-1; 11 nucleotides line up with TRBD2. This TCR was sampled from a woman of 80 years or more with COVID-19, enrolled during active disease. Sequencing input: peripheral blood. Here the CDR3 reads CAISELAGGYNEQFF. For the CDR3, the DNA is TGTGCCATCAGTGAGCTAGCGGGGGGCTACAATGAGCAGTTCTTC.